These 21 T cell receptor beta chains originate from one sample sequenced in a study of blood T cell repertoires in COVID-19. Produced via immunoSEQ multiplex PCR; TCRdb's table is partial and in-frame only. The sample has around 130,000 clones, around 84% seen once. The sequenced sample was PBMCs or T cells enriched from blood (not recorded which). Receptors originate from a woman aged 30 to 39 who had recovered from COVID-19.

The V call is TRBV6-5, the J call TRBJ2-1; D gene uncertain. This CDR3 region has 16 residues. V shed 4 bases and J shed 2 bases, with 15 bases lying between them. From germline, CDR1 is MNHEY and CDR2 SVGAGI. Written as DNA, the CDR3 is TGTGCCAGCAGTTCCCTCAGGCGACCCACCTACAATGAGCAGTTCTTC. Residues: CASSSLRRPTYNEQFF.

The chain combines TRBV3-1 (or the pseudogene TRBV3-2) with TRBJ2-1, with 7 positions matching TRBD2. The CDR3 sequence is 15 residues long. V lost 3 bases to trimming and J lost 7 bases; unmatched junction nucleotides: 9. From germline, CDR1 is LGHDT and CDR2 YNNKEL (reference sequence). The CDR3 DNA sequence: TGTGCCAGCAGCCACGGTTGGGAGGGAAAGAATGAGCAGTTCTTC. Translation: CASSHGWEGKNEQFF.

This clone was seen more than once but under ten times. V and J are TRBV18 and TRBJ2-2; possible D gene TRBD1, 5 bases. The CDR3 covers 16 residues. The germline V and J ends were trimmed by 1 base and 5 bases, with 14 bases remaining between them. Germline V lookup: CDR1 KGHSH, CDR2 LQKENI. CDR3: CASSPRQGLRTGELFF. In DNA form, the CDR3 reads TGTGCCAGCTCACCACGGCAGGGCTTAAGGACCGGGGAGCTGTTTTTT.

V usage is TRBV7-8 and J usage is TRBJ2-5; D might be TRBD1 (5 bases). The CDR3 contains 15 residues. Deletions cut 2 bases from V and 1 base from J, with 11 bases between. Germline V gene data show CDR1 as SGHVS and CDR2 as FQNEAQ. This CDR3 reads CASSLIQGFQETQYF. The CDR3 DNA reads as TGTGCCAGCAGCTTAATTCAGGGATTCCAAGAGACCCAGTACTTC. The variable domain in full, completed from reference TRBV7-8 and TRBJ2-5, reads GAGVSQSPRYKVAKRGQDVALRCDPISGHVSLFWYQQALGQGPEFLTYFQNEAQLDKSGLPSDRFFAERPEGSVSTLKIQRTQQEDSAVYLCASSLIQGFQETQYFGPGTRLLVL.

This chain uses TRBV19 with TRBJ1-3; possibly TRBD1 for D (6 bases). The ends were cut back, 3 bases at V and 1 base at J, with 10 bases in the middle. Germline CDR1 and CDR2: LNHDA and SQIVND (reference sequence). CDR3 length: 15 residues. DNA for the CDR3: TGTGCCAGTAGTATCGGCAGGGGATCTGGAAACACCATATATTTT. It translates to CASSIGRGSGNTIYF.

The sample holds one count of this clone. Distinct nucleotide sequences in the sample also encode this CDR3. The V and J genes are TRBV7-2 and TRBJ2-7; the D gene is possibly TRBD2 (5 bases). CDR3 length equals 13 residues. The V end lost 2 bases, the J end lost 4 bases, and 9 bases lay between the germline ends. CDR1 and CDR2 (germline): SGHTA, FQGNSA. The CDR3 loop is CASSLNRDYEQYF. CDR3 nucleotides: TGTGCCAGCAGCTTAAATCGGGATTACGAGCAGTACTTC.

This sequence joins TRBV12-5 and TRBJ2-3; no clear D. Trimming removed 4 bases at V and 5 bases at J, with 13 bases between. CDR1 is LGHNT and CDR2 is FRNRAP in the germline V gene. CDR3 length equals 14 residues. The CDR3 nucleotides read TGTGCTAGTGGTTCTCAGGATTTCCAAGATACGCAGTATTTT. Encoded protein: CASGSQDFQDTQYF.

The gene calls are TRBV3-1 (or the pseudogene TRBV3-2) and TRBJ1-4; D perhaps matches TRBD1 (5 bases). Germline CDR1 is LGHDT and CDR2 is YNNKEL (reference sequence). The CDR3 is 16 residues long. The V and J ends lost 4 bases and 6 bases respectively, with 18 bases between them. Here the CDR3 DNA reads TGTGCCAGCAGCCTAAGACCCGACAGATCTGATGAAAAACTGTTTTTT. This sequence encodes CASSLRPDRSDEKLFF.

The gene calls are TRBV5-6 and TRBJ1-2, with D maybe TRBD1 (5 bases). CDR1 is SGHDT, CDR2 YYEEEE, per germline. The V end was cut by 4 bases, the J end by 5 bases, with 12 bases between. The CDR3 has 13 amino acids. This CDR3 is CASSRRAGYGYTF. The CDR3 DNA reads TGTGCCAGCAGCCGGAGGGCAGGGTATGGCTACACCTTC. Full variable domain (missing parts from reference TRBV5-6 and TRBJ1-2): DAGVTQSPTHLIKTRGQQVTLRCSPKSGHDTVSWYQQALGQGPQFIFQYYEEEERQRGNFPDRFSGHQFPNYSSELNVNALLLGDSALYLCASSRRAGYGYTFGSGTRLTVV.

The chain couples TRBV4-3 to TRBJ2-6, with D perhaps TRBD2 (6 bases). With 0 bases removed from V and 2 bases from J, the gap between germline ends came to 8 bases. The CDR3 totals 16 residues. The germline gives CDR1 LGHNA, CDR2 YSLEER. The CDR3 protein is CASSQEAGTGANVLTF. The CDR3 DNA sequence: TGCGCCAGCAGCCAAGAGGCGGGAACTGGGGCCAACGTCCTGACTTTC.

The chain links TRBV3-1 (or the pseudogene TRBV3-2) to TRBJ1-6, with TRBD1 matching over 7 bases. The CDR3 runs to 16 residues. J lost 6 bases, V lost 4 bases, and 9 bases had no gene match. Germline V gene sequence: CDR1 LGHDT, CDR2 YNNKEL (reference sequence). The CDR3 sequence: CASSPPQGRCNSPLHF. The CDR3 bases are TGTGCCAGCAGCCCACCACAGGGGAGGTGTAATTCACCCCTCCACTTT.

This clone was found a few times. This chain connects TRBV30 to TRBJ1-2; D perhaps matches TRBD1 (5 bases). The CDR3 spans 11 residues. Germline loops: CDR1 GTSNPN, CDR2 SVGIG (reference sequence). Deletions cut 8 bases from V and 7 bases from J, with 14 bases between. CDR3 amino acids: CAGPGGGGYTF. CDR3 bases: TGTGCCGGCCCCGGGGGGGGTGGCTACACCTTC. The variable domain in full, completed from reference TRBV30 and TRBJ1-2, reads SQTIHQWPATLVQPVGSPLSLECTVEGTSNPNLYWYRQAAGRGLQLLFYSVGIGQISSEVPQNLSASRPQDRQFILSSKKLLLSDSGFYLCAGPGGGGYTFGSGTRLTVV.

The V and J genes are TRBV14 and TRBJ1-2; TRBD1 is a possible D gene (5 bases). V was cut by 1 base and J by 6 bases, with 18 bases left in between. This CDR3 spans 16 amino acids. CDR1 is SGHDN and CDR2 is FVKESK in the germline V gene. CDR3 DNA: TGTGCCAGCAGCCAAGTGATCCTCCGGGGGAATGATGGCTACACCTTC. Encoded protein: CASSQVILRGNDGYTF.

The chain recombines TRBV6-2 or TRBV6-3 with TRBJ2-4; D perhaps matches TRBD2 (6 bases). The germline CDR1 and CDR2 sequences are MNHEY and SVGEGT. V shed 6 bases and J shed 3 bases, with 24 bases lying between them. The CDR3 contains 18 residues. In nucleotides, the CDR3 is TGTGCCAGCAGCCCTACGGGGATGGGGGGTAGTGGCAAAAACATTCAGTACTTC. The encoded protein is CASSPTGMGGSGKNIQYF.

The rearrangement links TRBV7-7 to TRBJ2-1; 8 nucleotides line up with TRBD2. The CDR3 covers 16 residues. Unmatched junction bases numbered 11, after V lost 4 bases and J lost 6 bases. The V gene's germline CDR1 is SSHAT and CDR2 FNYEAQ (reference sequence). The CDR3 DNA sequence: TGTGCCAGCAGCTCCTCACCGGGACTAGGGAGCAATGAGCAGTTCTTC. Translation: CASSSSPGLGSNEQFF.

The V call is TRBV5-1, the J call TRBJ2-3, with unresolved D. The CDR3 sequence is 14 residues long. Germline V gene sequence: CDR1 SGHRS, CDR2 YFSETQ. V was pared by 0 bases and J by 4 bases, with 9 bases between. The CDR3 nucleotides are TGCGCCAGCAGCTTGGAATCCTTCGCAGATACGCAGTATTTT. As protein: CASSLESFADTQYF.

This clone was found a few times. The chain carries TRBV18 and TRBJ1-1, with 7 bases fitting TRBD1. With V trimmed by 4 bases and J by 0 bases, 2 bases remained unmatched. Germline CDR1 KGHSH, CDR2 LQKENI. The length of the CDR3 is 14 residues. CDR3 loop: CASSRGTVNTEAFF. In DNA, the CDR3 is TGTGCCAGCTCACGCGGGACAGTGAACACTGAAGCTTTCTTT. Full variable domain (rest looked up from reference TRBV18 and TRBJ1-1): NAGVMQNPRHLVRRRGQEARLRCSPMKGHSHVYWYRQLPEEGLKFMVYLQKENIIDESGMPKERFSAEFPKEGPSILRIQQVVRGDSAAYFCASSRGTVNTEAFFGQGTRLTVV.

The rearrangement links TRBV6-5 to TRBJ2-5; tentative D call: TRBD1 (6 bases). V shed 5 bases and J shed 5 bases, with 18 bases lying between them. CDR1 is MNHEY and CDR2 is SVGAGI in the germline V gene. The CDR3 has 15 residues. CDR3 residues: CASSRKTGTRETQYF. The DNA for the CDR3 is TGTGCCAGCAGTCGAAAAACCGGGACAAGGGAGACCCAGTACTTC.

As DNA, the CDR3 is TGTGCCAGCAGCTTAGGGACTGCCCCAGATACGCAGTATTTT. Encoded protein: CASSLGTAPDTQYF. This rearrangement joins TRBV11-2 to TRBJ2-3; a weak D match, TRBD2 (5 bases). The germline V gene encodes CDR1 SGHAT and CDR2 FQNNGV. There are 14 residues in the CDR3. Trimming removed 1 base from V and 4 bases from J, with 9 bases in between.

The V call is TRBV28, the J call TRBJ2-5; the D gene is possibly TRBD1 (5 bases). In germline, CDR1 is MDHEN, CDR2 SYDVKM. With 3 bases removed from V and 2 bases from J, the gap between germline ends came to 22 bases. The CDR3 consists of 18 residues. The CDR3 DNA follows: TGTGCCAGCAGTTTGGCCGGCAGCATAGGACATTGGCAAGAGACCCAGTACTTC. As protein: CASSLAGSIGHWQETQYF.

The rearrangement links TRBV19 to TRBJ1-6, with D hard to call. Per germline, CDR1 LNHDA and CDR2 SQIVND (reference sequence). CDR3 length: 12 residues. V lost 5 bases and J lost 8, with 7 bases in between. DNA of the CDR3: TGTGCCAGTAGTTATCGGGATTCACCCCTCCACTTT. Protein: CASSYRDSPLHF.